This TCR beta chain was recorded in a study of cytomegalovirus exposure and HLA in healthy donors. Regarding the study as a whole: According to an earlier analysis, most TCR beta V segments yielded productive rearrangements about 87% or about 30% of the time. Another analysis was done later, and it associated roughly 15,000 TCR beta sequences with HLA alleles at 0.05 false discovery rate. Beyond CMV serostatus, there was no information to go on about immune exposure.

The study ran its PCR with 60 Vbeta and 13 Jbeta primers. Here immunoSEQ multiplex PCR was the method, and the copy in TCRdb shows in-frame clones only, minus some. The sample has tens of thousands of clones, about three quarters seen once; the top ten hold less than 6%. This clone was seen a single time. Its antigen is still unknown. The CDR3 sequence is 15 residues long. CDR1 is MNHNS and CDR2 is SASEGT in the germline V gene. The J segment lost 1 base and the V segment lost 8 bases, leaving 10 bases of the junction unmatched. The chain uses TRBV6-1 and TRBJ1-1; 7 bases fit TRBD1. The sequenced sample was PBMCs. This TCR came from a man aged 25-45 years in good health and CMV-seropositive. CDR3 in DNA: TGTGCCAGCCTATTCGACAGGGTTTGGAACACTGAAGCTTTCTTT. Translated: CASLFDRVWNTEAFF.